A selection of T cell receptor beta chains follows, all from one sample in a study of T-cell memory formation after mild COVID-19. TCRdb processed the 5' RACE reads anew with MiXCR; each CDR3 protein has one entry. The sample carries 500,000 to 550,000 distinct CDR3 sequences, approximately 20% recorded once. What was sequenced was PBMCs or a T cell subset sorted from them (not recorded which). The receptors were sampled from an adult woman who had mild COVID-19 (a few samples of this study predate the infection). Cell type and time point are not known. Both conserved end residues are trimmed from each CDR3. Fields, in order: J gene, V gene, clone size, CDR3 protein. Clone size is shown for a subset of rows, as once, few, many or a class of expanded clone.

j_gene: TRBJ2-7
v_gene: TRBV9
abundance: -
CDR3aa: ASSVEGGGVYEQY

j_gene: TRBJ1-1
v_gene: TRBV3-1
abundance: few
CDR3aa: ASSLPGTNTEAF

j_gene: TRBJ1-5
v_gene: TRBV12-3/TRBV12-4
abundance: few
CDR3aa: ASSPERDRLGFSNQPQH

j_gene: TRBJ1-1
v_gene: TRBV4-2
abundance: few
CDR3aa: ASSQEGRGREAF

j_gene: TRBJ2-5
v_gene: TRBV25-1
abundance: few
CDR3aa: ASSDWDQKETQY

j_gene: TRBJ2-3
v_gene: TRBV7-2
abundance: few
CDR3aa: ASSLAGQSSTDTQY

j_gene: TRBJ2-5
v_gene: TRBV5-6
abundance: -
CDR3aa: ASNTRVETQY

j_gene: TRBJ2-3
v_gene: TRBV2
abundance: few
CDR3aa: ASSEYLSTDTQY

j_gene: TRBJ1-1
v_gene: TRBV7-6
abundance: few
CDR3aa: ASSSGQGLYMNTEAF

j_gene: TRBJ2-3
v_gene: TRBV7-9
abundance: few
CDR3aa: ASSHGWTSDTQY

j_gene: TRBJ2-7
v_gene: TRBV12-3/TRBV12-4
abundance: few
CDR3aa: ASSSPSWGAGREQY

j_gene: TRBJ2-7
v_gene: TRBV7-8
abundance: many
CDR3aa: ASSRDNYEQY

j_gene: TRBJ2-7
v_gene: TRBV20-1
abundance: many
CDR3aa: SASMVAGAYEQY

j_gene: TRBJ2-7
v_gene: TRBV5-8
abundance: -
CDR3aa: ASSSDMYEQY

j_gene: TRBJ2-3
v_gene: TRBV27
abundance: few
CDR3aa: ASSLLAGDRDTQY

j_gene: TRBJ2-2
v_gene: TRBV5-1
abundance: -
CDR3aa: ASSLGQSGELF

j_gene: TRBJ2-7
v_gene: TRBV5-6
abundance: few
CDR3aa: ASSYLAGGAYEQY

j_gene: TRBJ2-7
v_gene: TRBV6-2/TRBV6-3
abundance: -
CDR3aa: ASSSLQNYEQY

j_gene: TRBJ2-1
v_gene: TRBV6-2/TRBV6-3
abundance: few
CDR3aa: ASSSPWVLEQF

j_gene: TRBJ1-2
v_gene: TRBV30
abundance: few
CDR3aa: AWSVGQGHYGYT

j_gene: TRBJ2-1
v_gene: TRBV29-1
abundance: -
CDR3aa: SARGLVGNEQF

j_gene: TRBJ2-7
v_gene: TRBV5-1
abundance: -
CDR3aa: ASNSRTGANEQY

j_gene: TRBJ2-3
v_gene: TRBV7-2
abundance: many
CDR3aa: ASSLAIGLRTDTQY

j_gene: TRBJ2-3
v_gene: TRBV4-3
abundance: -
CDR3aa: ASSQDRPEVPDTQY

j_gene: TRBJ2-7
v_gene: TRBV5-1
abundance: many
CDR3aa: ASSLGQGEDEQY

j_gene: TRBJ2-2
v_gene: TRBV7-2
abundance: -
CDR3aa: ASSSDIGGTGELF

j_gene: TRBJ2-2
v_gene: TRBV3-1
abundance: -
CDR3aa: ASSQDGIWLAGGPSTGELF

j_gene: TRBJ2-7
v_gene: TRBV5-1
abundance: few
CDR3aa: ASTGTGSYEQY

j_gene: TRBJ1-2
v_gene: TRBV7-9
abundance: -
CDR3aa: ASSLERSLFNYGYT

j_gene: TRBJ2-3
v_gene: TRBV5-1
abundance: few
CDR3aa: ASSSRTGGRTDTQY

j_gene: TRBJ2-2
v_gene: TRBV6-2/TRBV6-3
abundance: -
CDR3aa: ASSTPGQITANTGELF

j_gene: TRBJ2-1
v_gene: TRBV4-3
abundance: once
CDR3aa: ASSHPKSNEQF

j_gene: TRBJ1-1
v_gene: TRBV5-1
abundance: -
CDR3aa: ASRRRGAMNTEAF

j_gene: TRBJ1-1
v_gene: TRBV12-3/TRBV12-4
abundance: many
CDR3aa: ASRPGQNLNTEAF

j_gene: TRBJ2-4
v_gene: TRBV12-3/TRBV12-4
abundance: few
CDR3aa: ASQLAGLQNIQY

j_gene: TRBJ2-7
v_gene: TRBV24-1
abundance: few
CDR3aa: ATSEQGLAGQY

j_gene: TRBJ2-3
v_gene: TRBV6-1
abundance: few
CDR3aa: ASSEQRGDTQY

j_gene: TRBJ2-1
v_gene: TRBV7-2
abundance: -
CDR3aa: ASSPPGLARYNEQF

j_gene: TRBJ1-1
v_gene: TRBV7-9
abundance: few
CDR3aa: ASSLVTEAF

j_gene: TRBJ2-1
v_gene: TRBV10-3
abundance: few
CDR3aa: AISDGQRSYNEQF

j_gene: TRBJ1-2
v_gene: TRBV6-6
abundance: few
CDR3aa: ASSYEGWDGYT

j_gene: TRBJ1-2
v_gene: TRBV5-5
abundance: -
CDR3aa: ASRSRTEGGYT

j_gene: TRBJ2-7
v_gene: TRBV9
abundance: few
CDR3aa: ASSVRDRSTLNEQY

j_gene: TRBJ1-2
v_gene: TRBV2
abundance: -
CDR3aa: ASRGVVYGYT

j_gene: TRBJ1-1
v_gene: TRBV12-3/TRBV12-4
abundance: few
CDR3aa: ASSPPLGRGNTEAF